The rows below give T cell receptor beta chains drawn from one sample of a study of early T cells in non-severe SARS-CoV-2 infection. Via MiXCR, TCRdb re-called the 5' RACE reads, giving one row per CDR3 protein. Of 75,000 to 100,000 distinct CDR3 sequences listed, 13% to 15% are singletons. Sample: whole blood. The receptors originated from an adult who was a healthcare worker with PCR-confirmed SARS-CoV-2 infection or an uninfected control (not recorded which). The CDR3 runs from the conserved cysteine through the conserved F or W. The D gene is left open where the match is weak. Some rows have no size entry. The others give once, few or many, or a class for an expanded clone.

V	size	J	D	CDR3	DNA
TRBV20-1	-	TRBJ1-6	-	CSARDVGKSPLHF	TGCAGTGCTAGAGATGTGGGAAAATCACCCCTCCACTTT
TRBV7-9	-	TRBJ2-7	-	CASSSMGGHREKHEQYF	TGTGCCAGCAGCTCAATGGGGGGACACAGGGAAAAGCACGAGCAGTACTTC
TRBV30	few	TRBJ1-2	TRBD1	CAWSRLRGTGDTNYGYTF	TGTGCCTGGAGTCGCCTAAGGGGGACAGGTGATACTAACTATGGCTACACCTTC
TRBV6-1	-	TRBJ1-5	-	CASSGPNRNSNQPQHF	TGTGCCAGCAGTGGGCCCAACAGAAATAGCAATCAGCCCCAGCATTTT
TRBV12-5	-	TRBJ1-1	-	CASGLEGGTEAFF	TGTGCTAGTGGTTTGGAGGGGGGCACTGAAGCTTTCTTT
TRBV20-1	-	TRBJ1-4	TRBD1	CSARDRTGGKLFF	TGCAGTGCTAGGGACCGGACAGGGGGAAAACTGTTTTTT
TRBV4-2	-	TRBJ1-4	-	CASSQDPEGPWKKLFF	TGTGCCAGCAGCCAAGATCCGGAGGGACCGTGGAAAAAACTGTTTTTT
TRBV6-2/TRBV6-3	few	TRBJ2-7	-	CASSYSRVSYEQYF	TGTGCCAGCAGTTACTCGAGGGTATCCTACGAGCAGTACTTC
TRBV7-2	few	TRBJ2-7	TRBD1	CASSPDRIHEQYF	TGTGCCAGCAGCCCGGACAGGATCCACGAGCAGTACTTC
TRBV12-3/TRBV12-4	-	TRBJ1-4	TRBD1	CASSRQGLNEKLFF	TGTGCCAGCAGTCGACAGGGGTTAAACGAAAAACTGTTTTTT
TRBV18	-	TRBJ2-3	-	CASSPRKGTDTQYF	TGTGCCAGCTCACCACGTAAGGGGACAGATACGCAGTATTTT
TRBV2	few	TRBJ2-7	-	CASNGGPGGAYEQYF	TGTGCCAGCAATGGGGGACCTGGAGGTGCCTACGAGCAGTACTTC
TRBV5-1	few	TRBJ2-6	-	CASKRAPGANVLTF	TGCGCCAGCAAGAGGGCGCCTGGGGCCAACGTCCTGACTTTC
TRBV12-3/TRBV12-4	-	TRBJ2-2	-	CASSLIGNTGELFF	TGTGCCAGCAGTTTGATCGGGAACACCGGGGAGCTGTTTTTT
TRBV7-9	few	TRBJ1-1	-	CASRPGAPNTEAFF	TGTGCCAGCAGGCCGGGGGCTCCGAACACTGAAGCTTTCTTT
TRBV29-1	few	TRBJ2-5	-	CSVLAGSQTQYF	TGCAGCGTTCTGGCAGGGTCACAGACCCAGTACTTC
TRBV5-8	-	TRBJ1-1	-	CASSRWFDTEAFF	TGTGCCAGCAGTCGTTGGTTCGACACTGAAGCTTTCTTT
TRBV11-2	-	TRBJ2-1	-	CASSLEGVWATSYNEQFF	TGTGCCAGCAGCTTAGAGGGGGTGTGGGCGACCTCCTACAATGAGCAGTTCTTC
TRBV12-3/TRBV12-4	-	TRBJ1-1	TRBD1	CASSSGGAGEAFF	TGTGCCAGCAGTTCAGGGGGCGCTGGTGAAGCTTTCTTT
TRBV11-2	few	TRBJ1-1	-	CASSIGSAEAFF	TGTGCCAGCAGCATCGGGAGCGCTGAAGCTTTCTTT
TRBV7-3	-	TRBJ1-1	TRBD1	CASSLQGANEAFF	TGTGCCAGCAGCTTACAGGGGGCCAATGAAGCTTTCTTT
TRBV20-1	-	TRBJ2-2	TRBD1	CSAPERGQTGELFF	TGCAGTGCTCCCGAGAGGGGGCAGACCGGGGAGCTGTTTTTT
TRBV12-3/TRBV12-4	many	TRBJ2-1	-	CASSLDGLGSYNEQFF	TGTGCCAGCAGTTTAGATGGGCTAGGCTCCTACAATGAGCAGTTCTTC
TRBV7-3	-	TRBJ2-3	-	CASSLQGGVTDTQYF	TGTGCCAGCAGCTTACAGGGTGGGGTCACAGATACGCAGTATTTT
TRBV5-1	-	TRBJ2-7	TRBD2	CASSPSGEAYEQYF	TGCGCCAGCAGCCCTAGCGGGGAAGCCTACGAGCAGTACTTC
TRBV12-3/TRBV12-4	many	TRBJ2-7	TRBD1	CASSLTRRGHHEQYF	TGTGCCAGCAGTTTAACCCGCAGGGGGCACCACGAGCAGTACTTC
TRBV6-2/TRBV6-3	many	TRBJ2-3	-	CASTHTGPSDTQYF	TGTGCCAGCACTCACACCGGTCCCTCGGATACGCAGTATTTT
TRBV6-6	few	TRBJ1-1	-	CASNPTGGVVHTEAFF	TGTGCCAGCAATCCTACGGGGGGCGTCGTGCACACTGAAGCTTTCTTT
TRBV12-3/TRBV12-4	few	TRBJ2-7	TRBD2	CASSTSGVYEQYF	TGTGCCAGCAGTACTAGCGGGGTATACGAGCAGTACTTC
TRBV5-4	-	TRBJ2-1	TRBD2	CASSPPGLAGGSEQFF	TGTGCCAGCAGCCCCCCTGGACTAGCGGGGGGGTCGGAGCAGTTCTTC
TRBV3-1	many	TRBJ2-1	TRBD2	CASSQVTSGGAAQFF	TGTGCCAGCAGCCAAGTTACTAGCGGGGGGGCGGCGCAGTTCTTC
TRBV11-2	-	TRBJ2-1	-	CASSLRSGTNNNEQFF	TGTGCCAGCAGCCTAAGATCCGGGACCAATAACAATGAGCAGTTCTTC
TRBV28	few	TRBJ2-1	-	CASSLELRRTAKNNEQFF	TGTGCCAGCAGTTTGGAACTTCGTAGGACAGCGAAAAACAATGAGCAGTTCTTC
TRBV5-1	few	TRBJ1-1	-	CASSLAGGAEAFF	TGCGCCAGCAGCTTGGCCGGAGGGGCTGAAGCTTTCTTT
TRBV20-1	many	TRBJ1-5	-	CSAADGNQPQHF	TGCAGTGCCGCGGACGGAAATCAGCCCCAGCATTTT
TRBV6-2/TRBV6-3	-	TRBJ1-5	-	CASRGTADQPQHF	TGTGCCAGCAGGGGGACGGCGGATCAGCCCCAGCATTTT
TRBV2	-	TRBJ2-5	-	CASCIGERRETQYF	TGTGCCAGCTGCATCGGGGAACGTCGAGAGACCCAGTACTTC
TRBV11-1	-	TRBJ2-7	-	CASSPNAYEQYF	TGTGCCAGCAGCCCTAACGCCTACGAGCAGTACTTC
TRBV27	-	TRBJ2-5	-	CASSLGGRTEQETQYF	TGTGCCAGCAGTTTAGGGGGTAGGACAGAACAAGAGACCCAGTACTTC